These T cell receptor beta chains were read from a single sample in a study of blood T cells in healthy people across ages. Each CDR3 protein is one row after TCRdb ran MiXCR on the 5' RACE reads. The sample records around 1,600,000 distinct CDR3 sequences, approximately 43% being singletons. Material for sequencing was blood. These receptors came from a woman between 18 and 29 years old in good health. Both conserved end residues are part of each CDR3. The D gene is left open where the match is weak. Some rows mark clone size as missing; the rest say once, few, many or name a class of expanded clone.

>TRBV20-1|TRBD2|TRBJ2-7|.
TGCAGTGCGGTACGGGGGGCCTACGAGCAGTACTTC
CSAVRGAYEQYF
>TRBV7-2|.|TRBJ2-7|few
TGTGCCAGCAGCTTAGCGGCGACAGGCTCCTACGAGCAGTACTTC
CASSLAATGSYEQYF
>TRBV7-9|TRBD2|TRBJ2-3|.
TGTGCCAGCAGCCGAAGCGGGGGGAGACTCGGGGATACGCAGTATTTT
CASSRSGGRLGDTQYF
>TRBV5-1|.|TRBJ2-1|few
TGCGCCAGCAGCTTAGGTGTGGGGGGCACCTACAATGAGCAGTTCTTC
CASSLGVGGTYNEQFF
>TRBV7-8|TRBD2|TRBJ2-1|.
TGTGCCAGCAGCTTACAAGCGCTAGCGGCCCACAATGAGCAGTTCTTC
CASSLQALAAHNEQFF
>TRBV11-2|TRBD1|TRBJ2-2|.
TGTGCCAGCAGCCATGGACAGGCCAACACCGGGGAGCTGTTTTTT
CASSHGQANTGELFF
>TRBV6-5|TRBD2|TRBJ2-1|.
TGTGCCAGCAGTTATCCGGGGGGGAGGAAGGAGCAGTTCTTC
CASSYPGGRKEQFF
>TRBV29-1|.|TRBJ1-1|.
TGCAGCGCGTCACAGGGAGTGCGCGCTGAAGCTTTCTTT
CSASQGVRAEAFF
>TRBV6-2/TRBV6-3|.|TRBJ1-5|many
TGTGCCAGCAGTCGGGGTTGGCGGACAGATAGCAATCAGCCCCAGCATTTT
CASSRGWRTDSNQPQHF
>TRBV20-1|TRBD2|TRBJ2-1|many
TGCAGTGCTAGGGTTAGCGGGAGAGTGAATGAGCAGTTCTTC
CSARVSGRVNEQFF
>TRBV7-2|TRBD2|TRBJ2-2|.
TGTGCCAGCAGCCTGACGCGGGGGGCCACCGGGGAGCTGTTTTTT
CASSLTRGATGELFF
>TRBV12-3/TRBV12-4|.|TRBJ1-1|.
TGTGCCAGCAGTTTAGGCGGCGACGCGACTGAAGCTTTCTTT
CASSLGGDATEAFF
>TRBV12-3/TRBV12-4|.|TRBJ2-7|.
TGTGCCAGCAGTTTTATAGAACGGTACAATGAGCAGTACTTC
CASSFIERYNEQYF
>TRBV20-1|.|TRBJ1-2|many
TGCAGTGCTAGAGCAGGGGCGTGGGGCTACACCTTC
CSARAGAWGYTF
>TRBV6-2/TRBV6-3|TRBD1|TRBJ2-3|few
TGTGCCAGCAGCGCAAGCAGGGGGATCCGGGACACAGATACGCAGTATTTT
CASSASRGIRDTDTQYF
>TRBV9|.|TRBJ1-1|.
TGTGCCAGCAGCGTAGTGAGGGGGGGGAACACTGAAGCTTTCTTT
CASSVVRGGNTEAFF
>TRBV5-1|.|TRBJ2-7|once
TGCGCCAGCAGCTTGGTGGGGCAGGCCCCCTACGAGCAGTACTTC
CASSLVGQAPYEQYF
>TRBV19|.|TRBJ1-1|.
TGTGCCAGTAGTACCTGGACGAGAAACACTGAAGCTTTCTTT
CASSTWTRNTEAFF
>TRBV5-1|.|TRBJ1-2|.
TGCGCCAGCAGCTTGGCGGGTTTCGACTATGGCTACACCTTC
CASSLAGFDYGYTF
>TRBV7-9|.|TRBJ2-3|.
TGTGCCAGCAGGTCAGAGGGGGGGAGCACAGATACGCAGTATTTT
CASRSEGGSTDTQYF
>TRBV7-8|.|TRBJ2-3|.
TGTGCCAGCAGCTTATATCGGAGCACAGAGACGCAGTATTTT
CASSLYRSTETQYF
>TRBV10-3|.|TRBJ1-2|.
TGTGCCATCAGTGAGCCCTCGGGGGTGAGCTATGGCTACACCTTC
CAISEPSGVSYGYTF
>TRBV28|TRBD2|TRBJ2-1|.
TGTGCCAGCAGTTTATTTCTGCTAGCGGGAGGGCCATACAATGAGCAGTTCTTC
CASSLFLLAGGPYNEQFF
>TRBV4-2|.|TRBJ2-2|.
TGTGCCAGCAGCCAAGTTGCTGGGATACGGAACACCGGGGAGCTGTTTTTT
CASSQVAGIRNTGELFF
>TRBV28|TRBD1|TRBJ2-7|few
TGTGCCAGCATCAAGACAGGGGCTTACGAGCAGTACTTC
CASIKTGAYEQYF
>TRBV28|.|TRBJ2-3|few
TGTGCCAGCGTCTCGAGGGGAGGAGGGGAACATACGCAGTATTTT
CASVSRGGGEHTQYF
>TRBV7-2|.|TRBJ2-7|.
TGTGCCAGCAGCTTAGGTTGGGCTAGCAATGAGCAGTACTTC
CASSLGWASNEQYF
>TRBV3-1|TRBD2|TRBJ2-7|.
TGTGCCAGCAGCTGGGGACTAGCGGGGGGTTACAATGAGCAGTACTTC
CASSWGLAGGYNEQYF
>TRBV29-1|.|TRBJ2-1|few
TGCAGCGCCCCACAGGAAACCTACAATGAGCAGTTCTTC
CSAPQETYNEQFF
>TRBV5-1|TRBD1|TRBJ2-7|few
TGCGCCAGCAGCTTGGGGACAGGCCTACTTTCCTACGAGCAGTACTTC
CASSLGTGLLSYEQYF
>TRBV20-1|.|TRBJ2-7|few
TGCAGTGCTAGGAGAGGACGCCATAATGAGCAGTACTTC
CSARRGRHNEQYF
>TRBV11-1|.|TRBJ2-1|.
TGTGCCAGCAGTCCTTACAGGGGGGGATCGAGCGGGGACCCTAATGAGCAGTTCTTC
CASSPYRGGSSGDPNEQFF
>TRBV20-1|.|TRBJ1-5|.
TGCAGTGCTGCCGGCATGGATCAGCCCCGGCATTTT
CSAAGMDQPRHF
>TRBV21-1|.|TRBJ1-1|few
TGTGCCAGCAGCAAAGCGCATGAGGGTCGTGGCACTGAAGCTTTCTTT
CASSKAHEGRGTEAFF
>TRBV7-2|TRBD2|TRBJ2-7|.
TGTGCCAGCAGCTTAGGTAGCGGGGGGGCAGGGGGTGAGCAGTACTTC
CASSLGSGGAGGEQYF
>TRBV4-3|TRBD2|TRBJ2-5|.
TGCGCCAGCAGCCAAGATCGTTATCGAGCTAGCGGGAGTGCGACCCAGTACTTC
CASSQDRYRASGSATQYF
>TRBV7-9|.|TRBJ2-7|.
TGTGCCAGCAGCCCGGTTCGGGGGACAGAATACTACGAGCAGTACTTC
CASSPVRGTEYYEQYF
>TRBV20-1|.|TRBJ1-1|.
TGCAGTGCTAGAGATGGCGGCAGCGTTTGGGGTTTCGACACTGAAGCTTTCTTT
CSARDGGSVWGFDTEAFF
>TRBV11-2|TRBD2|TRBJ2-3|few
TGTGCCAGCAGCTTTGTAGCGGGGGTCACAGATACGCAGTATTTT
CASSFVAGVTDTQYF
>TRBV6-6|.|TRBJ1-6|.
TGTGCCAGCAGTTACGCTCAGGGGAGCTCCTATAATTCACCCCTCCACTTT
CASSYAQGSSYNSPLHF
>TRBV20-1|TRBD1|TRBJ1-5|.
TGCAGTGCCTATAAGGCCGGACAGGGCCACTATAGCAATCAGCCCCAGCATTTT
CSAYKAGQGHYSNQPQHF
>TRBV20-1|TRBD2|TRBJ2-1|.
TGCAGTGCTAGAGATAGAGTAGCGGGAACCAATGAGCAGTTCTTC
CSARDRVAGTNEQFF
>TRBV4-3|TRBD1|TRBJ1-2|few
TGCGCCAGCAGCCAAGGCGACAGGGGGCGTCGTGGCTACACCTTC
CASSQGDRGRRGYTF
>TRBV29-1|TRBD1|TRBJ1-1|few
TGCAGCGTCGGGATGAGACAGGGGAACACTGAAGCTTTCTTT
CSVGMRQGNTEAFF
>TRBV6-5|.|TRBJ2-7|.
TGTGCCAGCAGAATCAACAGGAACTCCTACGAGCAGTACTTC
CASRINRNSYEQYF
>TRBV18|.|TRBJ2-6|few
TGTGCCAGCTCACCCAGGGCCGGGGCCAACGTCCTGACTTTC
CASSPRAGANVLTF
>TRBV29-1|TRBD1|TRBJ2-1|few
TGCAGCGTTGAAGATTCGGAGCAGGGGGCCTGGGAGCAGTTCTTC
CSVEDSEQGAWEQFF
>TRBV9|.|TRBJ1-4|.
TGTGCCAGCAGCGTAACCCCGGTGGGGAATGAAAAACTGTTTTTT
CASSVTPVGNEKLFF
>TRBV27|.|TRBJ2-1|few
TGTGCCAGCTGGCGCTCCTACAATGAGCAGTTCTTC
CASWRSYNEQFF
>TRBV5-1|TRBD2|TRBJ2-1|.
TGCGCCAGCAGCCTCGGGGCGGGAGACGGTGGTGAGCAGTTCTTC
CASSLGAGDGGEQFF
>TRBV6-5|.|TRBJ2-7|few
TGTGCCAGCAGTTACAACGTCAGGACGTCTCGTGAGCAGTACTTC
CASSYNVRTSREQYF
>TRBV7-2|.|TRBJ1-6|.
TGTGCCAGCAGGACTGACAGCTACAATTCACCCCTCCACTTT
CASRTDSYNSPLHF
>TRBV29-1|TRBD2|TRBJ2-5|few
TGCAGCGTTGAAGATATGGTAGCGGGGGGGCCTGAGACCCAGTACTTC
CSVEDMVAGGPETQYF